These 30 T cell receptor beta chains share one sample of origin, sequenced in a study of monozygotic twins with inflammatory bowel disease. TCRdb reanalyzed the 5' RACE reads and collapses them to one entry per CDR3 protein, without DNA. There are about 160,000 distinct CDR3 sequences in the sample, with over 2.5% held by the top ten. Specimen: blood. These receptors all stem from a human donor with ulcerative colitis or Crohn's disease, or a healthy co-twin of an affected twin (not recorded which).

The chain's CDR3 is CASSFGDTDTQYF. The chain recombines TRBV7-9 with TRBJ2-3. The CDR3 has 13 amino acids. Germline V gene data show CDR1 as SEHNR and CDR2 as FQNEAQ (reference sequence).

This chain connects TRBV30 to TRBJ2-2; TCRdb names TRBD2, which stays unverified in the absence of DNA. The CDR3 is made up of 13 amino acids. The V gene's germline CDR1 is GTSNPN and CDR2 SVGIG (reference sequence). This CDR3 reads CAWRDFFTGELFF.

V usage is TRBV6-5 and J usage is TRBJ1-1. The CDR3 is 14 amino acids. In germline, CDR1 is MNHEY, CDR2 SVGAGI. This CDR3 reads CASSYSLVNTEAFF.

This chain links TRBV5-1 with TRBJ1-5; absent DNA, TCRdb's TRBD1 call cannot be checked. The CDR3 runs to 17 residues. The V gene's germline CDR1 is SGHRS and CDR2 YFSETQ. CDR3 amino acids: CASSPLPQTGSLQPQHF.

The chain recombines TRBV24-1 with TRBJ2-1. Germline values: CDR1 KGHDR, CDR2 SFDVKD. The CDR3 is 17 residues long. CDR3 in amino acids: CATSDNKVRGPYNEQFF.

The gene calls are TRBV11-2 and TRBJ1-6. The CDR3 has 14 residues. The germline CDR1 and CDR2 sequences are SGHAT and FQNNGV. CDR3: CASSLAVHNSPLHF.

This chain uses TRBV7-6 with TRBJ2-2. This CDR3 is 14 amino acids long. Germline CDR1 is SGHVS and CDR2 is FNYEAQ. CDR3 in amino acids: CASSWRQTTGELFF.

CDR3: CASSYDLTLAGNTGELFF. The V and J genes are TRBV6-2 or TRBV6-3 and TRBJ2-2; TCRdb returns TRBD2, unconfirmable since there is no DNA. CDR1 MNHEY and CDR2 SVGEGT come from the germline V gene. CDR3 length: 18 amino acids.

The chain joins TRBV29-1 to TRBJ1-6; with no DNA, the TCRdb D assignment of TRBD1 cannot be verified. CDR3 length: 13 residues. Germline CDR1 reads SQVTM; CDR2 reads ANQGSEA. The CDR3 loop reads CSVGTGGDSPLHF.

This sequence joins TRBV6-6 and TRBJ2-7; as DNA is missing, the TRBD1 call by TCRdb cannot be tested. From germline, CDR1 is MNHNY and CDR2 SVGAGI (reference sequence). The CDR3 is 12 residues long. This chain's CDR3 is CASAYRGLEQYF.

This chain uses TRBV5-6 with TRBJ2-2; TCRdb calls TRBD1, which cannot be checked without DNA. The germline gives CDR1 SGHDT, CDR2 YYEEEE. The CDR3 sequence is 14 residues long. The CDR3: CASSLGTGGGELFF.

This chain joins TRBV28 and TRBJ2-1; the TCRdb call, TRBD1, lacks DNA for checking. CDR1 is MDHEN and CDR2 is SYDVKM in the germline V gene. The CDR3 totals 16 residues. CDR3 amino acids: CASGLQTVRPNNEQFF.

The V call is TRBV10-3, the J call TRBJ2-3; TCRdb's D call, TRBD2, is unchecked because there is no DNA. The CDR3 covers 14 residues. The V gene's germline CDR1 is ENHRY and CDR2 SYGVKD. CDR3: CAISPRLAVDTQYF.

The chain recombines TRBV6-4 with TRBJ2-4; TCRdb's assignment of TRBD1 cannot be checked, as there is no DNA. The CDR3 covers 20 residues. Germline V CDR1 and CDR2: MRHNA, SNTAGT. CDR3 sequence: CASSRFPGQEYPIAKNIQYF.

This sequence joins TRBV5-1 and TRBJ2-5; no DNA is available, so the TRBD1 call from TCRdb remains unchecked. This CDR3 region has 14 residues. Germline V gene sequence: CDR1 SGHRS, CDR2 YFSETQ. The CDR3 spells CASSRSGQGETQYF.

This chain uses TRBV6-6 with TRBJ2-5; the D call of TRBD2 rests on TCRdb alone, since no DNA is present to check it. CDR1 is MNHNY and CDR2 is SVGAGI in the germline V gene (reference sequence). This CDR3 contains 14 residues. The CDR3 sequence: CASSSLAGGETQYF.

The V and J genes are TRBV5-1 and TRBJ2-5. This CDR3 is built from 15 residues. Looked up from germline, CDR1 is SGHRS and CDR2 is YFSETQ. The CDR3: CASSLRTSLQETQYF.

This chain's CDR3 is CASSQVVTVLLYEQYF. The chain uses TRBV3-1 and TRBJ2-7; the D gene TCRdb calls, TRBD2, cannot be checked with no DNA. Germline CDR1 and CDR2: LGHDT and YNNKEL (reference sequence). This CDR3 is 16 amino acids long.

The V and J genes are TRBV7-3 and TRBJ2-3; as DNA is missing, the TRBD2 call by TCRdb cannot be tested. The CDR3 has 14 amino acids. CDR1 is SGHTA and CDR2 is FQGTGA in the germline V gene. The CDR3 protein is CASSRRRAPDTQYF.

This chain joins TRBV10-2 and TRBJ2-1; TCRdb indicates TRBD1, and absent DNA this call remains unverified. The length of the CDR3 is 15 residues. In germline, CDR1 is WSHSY, CDR2 SAAADI. The CDR3 loop reads CASRRPGQGRNEQFF.

This rearrangement joins TRBV4-3 to TRBJ2-5; TCRdb designates TRBD1, a call that cannot be tested without DNA. The germline gives CDR1 LGHNA, CDR2 YSLEER. The CDR3 length is 15 residues. The CDR3 is CASSQDRGHGETQYF.

The V call is TRBV9, the J call TRBJ2-4. The germline V gene encodes CDR1 SGDLS and CDR2 YYNGEE. The CDR3 is made up of 14 amino acids. CDR3 amino acids: CASSVDLAKNIQYF.

The rearrangement links TRBV20-1 to TRBJ2-4. The germline gives CDR1 DFQATT, CDR2 SNEGSKA (reference sequence). The CDR3 spans 14 residues. The CDR3 protein is CSARPGLAKNMQYF.

The rearrangement joins TRBV5-1 to TRBJ2-2; TCRdb gives TRBD1 as the D gene, but with no DNA this cannot be confirmed. The CDR3 contains 16 residues. Germline V gene lookup returns CDR1 SGHRS and CDR2 YFSETQ. Here the CDR3 reads CASSPRTGRDTGELFF. Looking up the rest from reference TRBV5-1 and TRBJ2-2 gives the full variable domain: KAGVTQTPRYLIKTRGQQVTLSCSPISGHRSVSWYQQTPGQGLQFLFEYFSETQRNKGNFPGRFSGRQFSNSRSEMNVSTLELGDSALYLCASSPRTGRDTGELFFGEGSRLTVL.

The chain recombines TRBV30 with TRBJ2-5; TCRdb proposes TRBD2, but this gene call is untestable without DNA. The CDR3 runs to 14 residues. Germline lookup yields CDR1 GTSNPN and CDR2 SVGIG (reference sequence). CDR3 amino acids: CAWSGLAGFETQYF.

This chain's CDR3 is CASSPRRSDSNQPQHF. The chain combines TRBV7-2 with TRBJ1-5. Germline V lookup: CDR1 SGHTA, CDR2 FQGNSA. There are 16 residues in the CDR3.

CDR3 amino acids: CASSLEAGSYNEQFF. The chain carries TRBV5-1 and TRBJ2-1; TCRdb names TRBD1, which stays unverified in the absence of DNA. The CDR3 length is 15 residues. The germline V gene has CDR1 SGHRS and CDR2 YFSETQ. Based on the CDR3 plus reference TRBV5-1 and TRBJ2-1, the full variable domain is KAGVTQTPRYLIKTRGQQVTLSCSPISGHRSVSWYQQTPGQGLQFLFEYFSETQRNKGNFPGRFSGRQFSNSRSEMNVSTLELGDSALYLCASSLEAGSYNEQFFGPGTRLTVL.

The V gene is TRBV20-1, the J gene TRBJ1-4; TCRdb indicates TRBD1, and absent DNA this call remains unverified. Germline lookup yields CDR1 DFQATT and CDR2 SNEGSKA (reference sequence). CDR3 length: 13 residues. This CDR3 reads CSPLRTGNEKLFF.

The chain couples TRBV24-1 to TRBJ1-5; the TRBD1 assignment by TCRdb is unverifiable without DNA. This CDR3 is 16 amino acids long. Germline CDR1 reads KGHDR; CDR2 reads SFDVKD. The CDR3 loop is CATSDRDRGFNQPQHF.

V is TRBV24-1 and J is TRBJ2-2. The CDR3 runs 13 residues. Germline loops: CDR1 KGHDR, CDR2 SFDVKD. CDR3 residues: CATKGSNTGELFF.